One sample yielded the 15 T cell receptor beta chains listed below, sequenced in a study of cytomegalovirus exposure and HLA in healthy donors. The PCR contained 60 Vbeta and 13 Jbeta primers. Sequenced by immunoSEQ multiplex PCR; TCRdb stores in-frame clones only, minus some. The sample totals around 130,000 clones. Sequenced input: PBMCs. The receptors originated from a woman aged 60-70 years in good health and CMV-seronegative.

This sequence joins TRBV2 and TRBJ2-5; 10 nucleotides match TRBD2. J was trimmed by 5 bases and V by 9 bases; bases with no gene match: 12. CDR1 SNHLY and CDR2 FYNNEI come from the germline V gene. The CDR3 has 15 amino acids. This CDR3 is CASPGASGGGETQYF. The CDR3 DNA sequence: TGTGCCAGTCCAGGGGCTAGCGGGGGTGGTGAGACCCAGTACTTC.

This chain connects TRBV2 to TRBJ2-7; the match to TRBD2 covers 11 bases. Germline V gene data show CDR1 as SNHLY and CDR2 as FYNNEI. The CDR3 sequence is 15 residues long. After removal of 2 bases from V and 6 bases from J, the junction contained 6 bases not matched to a gene. CDR3 in amino acids: CASSEIVAGGREQYF. The CDR3, as DNA: TGTGCCAGCAGTGAAATTGTAGCGGGGGGGCGCGAGCAGTACTTC.

The chain has TRBV5-4 and TRBJ1-1; 7 nucleotides match TRBD1. The V gene end was trimmed by 0 bases and the J gene end by 4 bases; junction bases not matched to a gene: 9. CDR3 length: 16 amino acids. Germline V CDR1 and CDR2: SGHNT, YYREEE (reference sequence). DNA for the CDR3: TGTGCCAGCAGCTTGGGGGGAAGGGGGCTCGGCACTGAAGCTTTCTTT. Translated: CASSLGGRGLGTEAFF.

The V call is TRBV6-4, the J call TRBJ2-2, with TRBD1 matching over 10 bases. V shed 5 bases and J 2 bases; nucleotides not matched to a gene: 5. Germline V gene data show CDR1 as MRHNA and CDR2 as SNTAGT. The CDR3 totals 16 residues. CDR3 protein: CASSSGQGDNTGELFF. The CDR3 bases are TGTGCCAGCAGTTCCGGACAGGGGGATAACACCGGGGAGCTGTTTTTT.

The chain links TRBV5-1 to TRBJ2-3; 14 positions agree with TRBD2. This CDR3 is built from 16 residues. The V gene's germline CDR1 is SGHRS and CDR2 YFSETQ. The trim removed 4 bases at V and 4 bases at J, leaving 5 bases unmatched. CDR3 in amino acids: CASSIGTSGSADTQYF. CDR3 coding DNA: TGCGCCAGCAGCATCGGGACTAGCGGGAGCGCAGATACGCAGTATTTT.

The CDR3 DNA reads as TGTGCCAGCAGACCCACAGGGGGCGTGGGCTACACCTTC. Translating gives CASRPTGGVGYTF. This chain connects TRBV6-5 to TRBJ1-2; 9 bases are a match to TRBD1. CDR1 is MNHEY, CDR2 SVGAGI, per germline. The CDR3 extends over 13 amino acids. The junction had 7 bases not matched to a gene; V was cut back by 6 bases and J by 8 bases.

V gene TRBV5-1 combines with J gene TRBJ2-5; TRBD2 might be the D (6 bases). The J call is doubtful: the DNA matches TRBJ2-7 better. The CDR3 has 15 amino acids. Germline CDR1 is SGHRS and CDR2 is YFSETQ. The CDR3: CASSFSEGPSYEQYF. The CDR3 region has the DNA TGCGCCAGCAGCTTTTCGGAGGGGCCCTCCTACGAGCAGTACTTC.

V usage is TRBV7-9 and J usage is TRBJ2-5, with 11 nucleotides matching TRBD1. From germline, CDR1 is SEHNR and CDR2 FQNEAQ (reference sequence). With 5 bases clipped from V and 5 bases from J, the junction kept 7 bases outside the gene matches. The CDR3 loop spans 15 amino acids. CDR3 nucleotide sequence: TGTGCCAGCAGCCCCGGACAGGGGGCGCTTGAGACCCAGTACTTC. This encodes CASSPGQGALETQYF. The whole variable domain, remainder taken from reference TRBV7-9 and TRBJ2-5, is DTGVSQNPRHKITKRGQNVTFRCDPISEHNRLYWYRQTLGQGPEFLTYFQNEAQLEKSRLLSDRFSAERPKGSFSTLEIQRTEQGDSAMYLCASSPGQGALETQYFGPGTRLLVL.

This chain connects TRBV7-6 to TRBJ2-2; weak D call: TRBD2 (6 bases). The CDR3 runs 15 residues. With 5 bases removed from V and 7 bases from J, the gap between germline ends came to 17 bases. CDR1 is SGHVS, CDR2 FNYEAQ, per germline. CDR3 amino acids: CASSPTGSAVGELFF. For the CDR3, the DNA is TGTGCCAGCAGCCCGACCGGGAGTGCGGTCGGGGAGCTGTTTTTT. Variable domain in full (rest from reference TRBV7-6 and TRBJ2-2): GAGVSQSPRYKVTKRGQDVALRCDPISGHVSLYWYRQALGQGPEFLTYFNYEAQQDKSGLPNDRFSAERPEGSISTLTIQRTEQRDSAMYRCASSPTGSAVGELFFGEGSRLTVL.

The chain employs TRBV5-1 and TRBJ1-1; 7 bases align to TRBD1. Germline-derived CDR1 and CDR2 are SGHRS and YFSETQ. With V trimmed by 6 bases and J by 1 base, 6 bases remained unmatched. This CDR3 is 14 amino acids long. This chain's CDR3 is CASTPGQKNTEAFF. DNA of the CDR3: TGCGCCAGCACCCCGGGACAGAAGAACACTGAAGCTTTCTTT.

About this clone itself: Its ends do not fully match the called genes, so a read error is possible. V is TRBV11-2 and J is TRBJ2-7, with a tentative D call TRBD1 (5 bases). The CDR3 covers 15 residues. Looked up from germline, CDR1 is SGHAT and CDR2 is FQNNGV. CDR3 DNA sequence: TGTGCCAGCAGCGATCCCGACTCAGGGTACTACGGGCAGTACTTC. Translating gives CASSDPDSGYYGQYF. The complete variable domain, with remaining parts taken from reference TRBV11-2 and TRBJ2-7, reads EAGVAQSPRYKIIEKRQSVAFWCNPISGHATLYWYQQILGQGPKLLIQFQNNGVVDDSQLPKDRFSAERLKGVDSTLKIQPAKLEDSAVYLCASSDPDSGYYGQYFGPGTRLTVT.

The V and J genes are TRBV5-1 and TRBJ2-2; TRBD1 matches 10 bases. The CDR3 runs to 16 residues. Trimming removed 4 bases from V and 4 bases from J; junction bases left unmatched: 7. Germline loops: CDR1 SGHRS, CDR2 YFSETQ. CDR3 sequence reads: CASSMGDRGGTGELFF. The CDR3 bases are TGCGCCAGCAGCATGGGGGACAGGGGAGGCACCGGGGAGCTGTTTTTT.

CDR3 amino acids: CSAGLEVEQFF. CDR3 DNA sequence: TGCAGTGCAGGCCTAGAAGTTGAGCAGTTCTTC. The chain employs TRBV20-1 and TRBJ2-1, with no clear D. Deletions cut 6 bases from V and 9 bases from J, with 12 bases between. This CDR3 comprises 11 residues. CDR1 and CDR2 from the germline V gene are DFQATT and SNEGSKA (reference sequence).

This chain connects TRBV6-1 to TRBJ2-1, with TRBD1 matching 10 bases. The CDR3 totals 15 residues. With 7 bases clipped from V and 5 bases from J, the junction kept 8 bases outside the gene matches. The germline gives CDR1 MNHNS, CDR2 SASEGT. The CDR3: CASTVRDRGNNEQFF. Here the CDR3 DNA reads TGTGCCAGCACGGTTAGGGACAGGGGTAACAATGAGCAGTTCTTC.

The gene calls are TRBV28 and TRBJ1-1; TRBD1 matches at 9 bases. CDR1 MDHEN and CDR2 SYDVKM come from the germline V gene. This CDR3 is 16 amino acids long. V shed 5 bases, J shed 0 bases, and the junction held 7 bases outside the gene matches. CDR3 DNA: TGTGCCAGCAGTGGGACAGGGCGAATCATGAACACTGAAGCTTTCTTT. Translation gives CASSGTGRIMNTEAFF.